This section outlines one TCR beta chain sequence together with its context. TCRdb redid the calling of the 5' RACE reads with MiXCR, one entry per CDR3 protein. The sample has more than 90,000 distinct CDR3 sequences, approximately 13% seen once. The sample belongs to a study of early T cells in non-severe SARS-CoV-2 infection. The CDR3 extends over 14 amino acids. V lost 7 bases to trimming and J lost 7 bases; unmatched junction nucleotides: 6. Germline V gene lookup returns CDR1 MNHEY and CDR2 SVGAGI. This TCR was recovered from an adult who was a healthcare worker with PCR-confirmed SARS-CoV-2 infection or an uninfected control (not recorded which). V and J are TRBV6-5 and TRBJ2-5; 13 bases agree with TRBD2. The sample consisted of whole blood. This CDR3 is CASKTSGGPGTQYF. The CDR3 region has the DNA TGTGCCAGCAAGACTAGCGGGGGGCCCGGGACCCAGTACTTC.